In this sample, the clone carrying this T cell receptor (beta chain) turned up once. Its specificity is unknown. These data belong to a study of T cells in localized non-small cell lung cancer. Study findings and constraints: An association was observed between higher blood T cell density and longer overall survival. Sequencing was limited to one tumor region, leaving the possibility of heterogeneity open.

Per germline, CDR1 SGDLS and CDR2 YYNGEE. V gave up 3 bases and J gave up 5 bases, with 16 bases separating them. The CDR3 has 15 amino acids. The table came from immunoSEQ multiplex PCR; TCRdb's copy has only in-frame clones and leaves some out. The data show about 72,000 clones, roughly four fifths seen once. The chain is built from TRBV9 and TRBJ2-3, with D perhaps TRBD1 or TRBD2 (6 bases each). The clonotype originates from a female donor older than 55 with stage I lung adenocarcinoma. Sample: peripheral blood, taken before any cancer treatment. The CDR3 DNA follows: TGTGCCAGCAGCGGGAGGGGGGAGAAAGGAGATACGCAGTATTTT. It is translated as CASSGRGEKGDTQYF.